This note documents a single TCR beta chain sequence. Method: immunoSEQ multiplex PCR; TCRdb's copy keeps in-frame clones and lacks some. Of about 7,000 clones in the sample, approximately 17% were seen once. This CDR3 has 15 amino acids. V lost 4 bases to trimming and J lost 8 bases; unmatched junction nucleotides: 10. Germline lookup yields CDR1 SGHRS and CDR2 YFSETQ. The data are from a study of tumour-infiltrating T cells in Burkitt lymphoma. On the study more broadly: Survival, overall and progression-free, tracked with productive clonality.

The V call is TRBV5-1, the J call TRBJ2-1, with 9 bases matching TRBD1. The receptor was isolated from a human donor with diffuse large B-cell lymphoma. Source material: tumor tissue. CDR3 sequence: CASSPLGTGLDEQFF. DNA for the CDR3: TGCGCCAGCAGCCCACTCGGGACAGGGTTGGATGAGCAGTTCTTC.